These 23 T cell receptor beta chains were sequenced from one sample in a study of blood T cell repertoires in COVID-19. The method was immunoSEQ multiplex PCR; TCRdb's version includes in-frame clones alone and lacks a portion of them. The sample contains roughly 150,000 clones, roughly four fifths of which appear only once. The material sequenced was peripheral blood. These receptors originate from a woman older than 75 with COVID-19, enrolled during active disease.

V usage is TRBV11-3 and J usage is TRBJ2-7; a possible D gene is TRBD2 (5 bases). Trimming took 5 bases from V and 1 from J, leaving 9 bases between them. The germline CDR1 and CDR2 sequences are SGHNT and YENEEA. This CDR3 spans 13 amino acids. This CDR3 is CASSPAGSYEQYF. The CDR3, as DNA: TGTGCCAGCAGCCCGGCGGGTTCCTACGAGCAGTACTTC. Full variable domain (remainder filled in from reference TRBV11-3 and TRBJ2-7): EAGVVQSPRYKIIEKKQPVAFWCNPISGHNTLYWYLQNLGQGPELLIRYENEEAVDDSQLPKDRFSAERLKGVDSTLKIQPAELGDSAVYLCASSPAGSYEQYFGPGTRLTVT.

The chain employs TRBV7-6 and TRBJ1-1, with 9 nucleotides matching TRBD1. CDR1 SGHVS and CDR2 FNYEAQ come from the germline V gene. The CDR3 consists of 12 residues. V was pared by 5 bases and J by 11 bases, with 6 bases of the junction left unmatched. CDR3 residues: CASSATGGYAFF. The CDR3 coding sequence is TGTGCCAGCAGCGCCACAGGGGGCTACGCTTTCTTT. Using reference TRBV7-6 and TRBJ1-1 for the parts outside the CDR3, the full variable domain is GAGVSQSPRYKVTKRGQDVALRCDPISGHVSLYWYRQALGQGPEFLTYFNYEAQQDKSGLPNDRFSAERPEGSISTLTIQRTEQRDSAMYRCASSATGGYAFFGQGTRLTVV.

This clone was detected once. This same CDR3 is encoded by further DNA sequences in the sample. The rearrangement joins TRBV5-1 to TRBJ1-2; TRBD1 matches 9 bases. The CDR3 extends over 14 amino acids. After removal of 4 bases from V and 5 bases from J, the junction contained 6 bases not matched to a gene. From germline, CDR1 is SGHRS and CDR2 YFSETQ. CDR3 sequence reads: CASSPRDRDYGYTF. The CDR3 region has the DNA TGCGCCAGCAGCCCCCGGGACAGGGATTATGGCTACACCTTC.

This rearrangement joins TRBV11-2 to TRBJ2-6; perhaps TRBD1 as D (5 bases). Germline V gene lookup returns CDR1 SGHAT and CDR2 FQNNGV. Trimming removed 5 bases from V and 0 bases from J, with 8 bases in between. This CDR3 region has 15 residues. This CDR3 reads CASSPTGSGANVLTF. The CDR3 DNA is TGTGCCAGCAGCCCCACAGGCTCTGGGGCCAACGTCCTGACTTTC.

The V gene is TRBV23-1, the J gene TRBJ1-3, with D perhaps TRBD1 (5 bases). TRBV23-1 is placed among ORFs of uncertain function. V shed 0 bases and J shed 0 bases, with 21 bases lying between them. This CDR3 region has 20 residues. This chain's CDR3 is CASSQSTSGTACSSGNTIYF. DNA for the CDR3: TGCGCCAGCAGTCAATCCACGAGCGGGACGGCCTGTAGCTCTGGAAACACCATATATTTT.

This chain connects TRBV27 to TRBJ2-1; 10 positions match TRBD2. The germline V gene has CDR1 MNHEY and CDR2 SMNVEV (reference sequence). The V segment lost 5 bases and the J segment 11 bases; nucleotides outside the gene matches: 6. This CDR3 spans 13 amino acids. CDR3 in amino acids: CASSPSSGGQQFF. In nucleotides, the CDR3 is TGTGCCAGCAGTCCGTCTAGCGGGGGCCAGCAGTTCTTC.

The CDR3 DNA follows: TGTGCCAGCAGCCAAGACTCGCTGGCCCTCGAGCAGTACTTC. Translation: CASSQDSLALEQYF. The genes are TRBV3-1 (or the pseudogene TRBV3-2) and TRBJ2-7; D unclear. V shed 0 bases and J shed 6 bases, with 12 bases lying between them. Germline CDR1 and CDR2: LGHDT and YNNKEL (reference sequence). The CDR3 consists of 14 residues.

V gene TRBV10-3 combines with J gene TRBJ2-7; 7 nucleotides align to TRBD1. The CDR3 consists of 13 residues. V was pared by 10 bases and J by 3 bases, with 9 bases of the junction left unmatched. The germline V gene encodes CDR1 ENHRY and CDR2 SYGVKD. CDR3 loop: CATSGGQGYEQYF. CDR3 nucleotide sequence: TGTGCCACTTCAGGGGGACAAGGCTACGAGCAGTACTTC.

The chain uses TRBV5-5 and TRBJ2-2; perhaps TRBD1 as D (6 bases). Germline loops: CDR1 SGHKS, CDR2 YYEKEE (reference sequence). CDR3 length: 14 residues. The V and J ends lost 4 bases and 5 bases respectively, with 12 bases between them. The CDR3 DNA reads TGTGCCAGCAGCGAAACAGGGTTAACCGGGGAGCTGTTTTTT. The encoded protein is CASSETGLTGELFF.

DNA of the CDR3: TGTGCCAGCAGTTTCAGGGGGAAGGGCCGGCAGCCCCAGCATTTT. Translating it yields CASSFRGKGRQPQHF. J is TRBJ1-5 and V is TRBV28, with TRBD1 matching 7 bases. Looked up from germline, CDR1 is MDHEN and CDR2 is SYDVKM. The CDR3 totals 15 residues. V lost 3 bases and J lost 7; bases outside the gene matches: 9.

About this clone: Other DNA sequences in this sample translate to the same CDR3. V usage is TRBV20-1 and J usage is TRBJ2-7; D is unresolved. The CDR3 consists of 11 residues. V was clipped by 0 bases and J by 3 bases, with 3 bases between them. Germline V gene data show CDR1 as DFQATT and CDR2 as SNEGSKA (reference sequence). The CDR3 coding sequence is TGCAGTGCTAGAGATCTCTACGAGCAGTACTTC. Its protein product is CSARDLYEQYF.

This rearrangement joins TRBV5-1 to TRBJ1-2; 10 bases fit TRBD1. The CDR3 loop spans 15 amino acids. Trimming removed 4 bases from V and 5 bases from J; junction bases left unmatched: 8. Looked up from germline, CDR1 is SGHRS and CDR2 is YFSETQ. DNA of the CDR3: TGCGCCAGCAGCCTTACGGGACAGGGGACGTATGGCTACACCTTC. It specifies CASSLTGQGTYGYTF. Filled out from reference TRBV5-1 and TRBJ1-2, the complete variable domain reads KAGVTQTPRYLIKTRGQQVTLSCSPISGHRSVSWYQQTPGQGLQFLFEYFSETQRNKGNFPGRFSGRQFSNSRSEMNVSTLELGDSALYLCASSLTGQGTYGYTFGSGTRLTVV.

The rearrangement links TRBV7-6 to TRBJ2-2; TRBD2 matches at 9 bases. The trim removed 1 base at V and 3 bases at J, leaving 6 bases unmatched. CDR3 length equals 17 residues. Per germline, CDR1 SGHVS and CDR2 FNYEAQ. The CDR3, as DNA: TGTGCCAGCAGCTTAGTGTCTAGCGGGGCGGACACCGGGGAGCTGTTTTTT. It specifies CASSLVSSGADTGELFF.

V usage is TRBV30 and J usage is TRBJ2-1; the match to TRBD2 covers 10 bases. Germline CDR1 GTSNPN, CDR2 SVGIG (reference sequence). This CDR3 has 13 residues. The J segment lost 10 bases and the V segment lost 0 bases, leaving 3 bases of the junction unmatched. This CDR3 is CAWSVGLAQEQFF. Here the CDR3 DNA reads TGTGCCTGGAGTGTGGGACTAGCGCAAGAGCAGTTCTTC.

In this sample, this clone turned up once. The chain uses TRBV27 and TRBJ2-1; no firm D call. CDR3 size: 11 residues. The V and J ends lost 8 bases and 9 bases respectively, with 11 bases between them. The germline CDR1 and CDR2 sequences are MNHEY and SMNVEV (reference sequence). CDR3 nucleotide sequence: TGTGCCAGCGGGCCATTTAGTGAGCAGTTCTTC. Amino acids: CASGPFSEQFF.

This chain connects TRBV7-2 to TRBJ1-2; 8 nucleotides align to TRBD1. The CDR3 totals 14 residues. J gave up 3 bases and V 5 bases, and 5 bases lay outside the gene matches. Germline V lookup: CDR1 SGHTA, CDR2 FQGNSA. CDR3 bases: TGTGCCAGCAGCCGGACAGGGAACGACTATGGCTACACCTTC. This sequence encodes CASSRTGNDYGYTF.

The chain carries TRBV10-1 and TRBJ2-2; D may be TRBD1 (5 bases). Germline CDR1 WNHNN, CDR2 SYGVQD (reference sequence). The CDR3 loop spans 15 amino acids. V lost 4 bases and J lost 5, with 14 bases in between. CDR3 region: CASSVGAAGTGELFF. The DNA of the CDR3 is TGCGCCAGCAGTGTAGGGGCAGCCGGGACCGGGGAGCTGTTTTTT.

The chain uses TRBV10-3 and TRBJ2-5; TRBD1 is a possible D gene (6 bases). The CDR3 sequence is 15 residues long. V lost 6 bases and J 5 bases, leaving 19 bases between the germline ends. Germline V gene sequence: CDR1 ENHRY, CDR2 SYGVKD. This chain's CDR3 is CAIRGANKPAETQYF. DNA of the CDR3: TGTGCCATCAGGGGGGCGAATAAGCCGGCGGAGACCCAGTACTTC.

V is TRBV19 and J is TRBJ2-7, with 11 bases lining up with TRBD1. V lost 4 bases to trimming and J lost 5 bases; unmatched junction nucleotides: 4. The CDR3 is made up of 14 amino acids. Germline lookup yields CDR1 LNHDA and CDR2 SQIVND (reference sequence). The CDR3 DNA reads TGTGCCAGTAGTAGGACAGGGGGCATCGACGAGCAGTACTTC. This gives the protein CASSRTGGIDEQYF.

V is TRBV7-8 and J is TRBJ2-7, with TRBD2 matching over 10 bases. The germline CDR1 and CDR2 sequences are SGHVS and FQNEAQ. The ends lost 10 bases at V and 4 bases at J; junction bases unmatched: 4. This CDR3 spans 12 amino acids. CDR3 DNA sequence: TGTGCCACCCAGCGGGAGGGGTACGAGCAGTACTTC. It is translated as CATQREGYEQYF.

The chain combines TRBV2 with TRBJ1-1, with D maybe TRBD1 (6 bases). The CDR3 contains 14 residues. V gave up 8 bases and J gave up 0 bases, with 13 bases separating them. Germline V lookup: CDR1 SNHLY, CDR2 FYNNEI. CDR3 loop: CASLKDRLNTEAFF. The CDR3, as DNA: TGTGCCAGCCTCAAGGACAGATTGAACACTGAAGCTTTCTTT.

This clone showed up just a few times. The chain couples TRBV5-4 to TRBJ2-7; 8 bases align to TRBD1. After removal of 4 bases from V and 6 bases from J, the junction contained 6 bases not matched to a gene. The CDR3 runs 13 residues. Per the germline V gene, CDR1 is SGHNT and CDR2 is YYREEE (reference sequence). The chain's CDR3 is CASSVGQGGEQYF. As DNA, the CDR3 is TGTGCCAGCAGCGTTGGACAGGGCGGCGAGCAGTACTTC.

This clone was recorded a few times. V gene TRBV4-2 combines with J gene TRBJ2-1, with a possible D match to TRBD1 (5 bases). V dropped 3 bases and J dropped 10 bases, with 7 bases sitting between them. The CDR3 runs to 11 residues. The germline V gene encodes CDR1 LGHNA and CDR2 YNFKEQ. The CDR3 spells CASSQAGEQFF. The CDR3 DNA reads TGTGCCAGCAGCCAGGCAGGGGAGCAGTTCTTC.